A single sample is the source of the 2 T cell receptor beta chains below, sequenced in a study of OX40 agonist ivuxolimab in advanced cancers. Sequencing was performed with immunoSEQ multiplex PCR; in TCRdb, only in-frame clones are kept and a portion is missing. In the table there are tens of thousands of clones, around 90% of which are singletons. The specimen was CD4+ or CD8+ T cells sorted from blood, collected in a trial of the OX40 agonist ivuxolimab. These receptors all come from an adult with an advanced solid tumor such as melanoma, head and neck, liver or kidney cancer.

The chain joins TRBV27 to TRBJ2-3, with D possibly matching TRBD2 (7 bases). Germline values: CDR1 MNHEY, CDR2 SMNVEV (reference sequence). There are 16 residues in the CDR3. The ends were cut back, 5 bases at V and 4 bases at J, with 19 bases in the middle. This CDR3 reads CASSPVRGRAADTQYF. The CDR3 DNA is TGTGCCAGCAGTCCCGTAAGGGGGAGGGCCGCAGATACGCAGTATTTT.

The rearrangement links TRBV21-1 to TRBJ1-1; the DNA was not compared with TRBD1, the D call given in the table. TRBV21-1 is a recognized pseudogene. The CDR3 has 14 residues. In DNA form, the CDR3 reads TGTGCCAGCAATTACCGGGACAGGAACACTGAAGCTTTCTTT. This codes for CASNYRDRNTEAFF.